The source of this TCR beta chain is a study of control samples from healthy donors and cancer patients. Germline V gene data show CDR1 as LNHDA and CDR2 as SQIVND (reference sequence). V lost 7 bases, J lost 0 bases, and 10 bases lay in between. CDR3 length: 14 residues. Here immunoSEQ multiplex PCR was the method, and the copy in TCRdb shows in-frame clones only, minus some. The data contain about 35,000 clones, 86% of them singletons. The chain couples TRBV19 to TRBJ1-3, with D hard to call. This receptor was obtained from a woman aged 40 to 50 with lung cancer. Sequences were obtained from PBMCs. The CDR3 region has the DNA TGTGCCAGTATGCTGGATATCTCTGGAAACACCATATATTTT. Translation: CASMLDISGNTIYF. Full variable domain (missing parts from reference TRBV19 and TRBJ1-3): DGGITQSPKYLFRKEGQNVTLSCEQNLNHDAMYWYRQDPGQGLRLIYYSQIVNDFQKGDIAEGYSVSREKKESFPLTVTSAQKNPTAFYLCASMLDISGNTIYFGEGSWLTVV.